Presented here are 15 T cell receptor beta chains from one specimen sequenced in a study of vaccination effects on CD4 cells after COVID-19. Antigen-specific CD4+ T cell clonotypes were called by their expansion after viral peptide-pool culture in ViraFEST. Culture lasted about nine days before CD4+ T cell isolation. The person acquired a PCR-confirmed SARS-CoV-2 infection between March and December 2020. Clones were sequenced by immunoSEQ multiplex PCR, and TCRdb holds only the in-frame ones, with some missing. Here the sample spans roughly 30,000 clones, 65% to 75% being singletons. No antigens are known for them. The specimen was CD4+ T cells from PBMCs cultured with a peptide pool, collected before COVID-19 vaccination. All receptors come from a human donor who had a prior SARS-CoV-2 infection.

The chain combines TRBV7-2 with TRBJ1-3; 9 bases fit TRBD1. There are 15 residues in the CDR3. Per germline, CDR1 SGHTA and CDR2 FQGNSA. V gave up 6 bases and J gave up 1 base; unmatched junction bases: 4. The CDR3 bases are TGTGCCAGCAGACAACAGGGGGCGTCTGGAAACACCATATATTTT. This sequence encodes CASRQQGASGNTIYF. Supplemented by reference TRBV7-2 and TRBJ1-3, the full variable domain reads GAGVSQSPSNKVTEKGKDVELRCDPISGHTALYWYRQSLGQGLEFLIYFQGNSAPDKSGLPSDRFSAERTGGSVSTLTIQRTQQEDSAVYLCASRQQGASGNTIYFGEGSWLTVV.

This clone was counted between two and nine times. The genes are TRBV18 and TRBJ2-1; tentative D call: TRBD2 (6 bases). V dropped 6 bases and J dropped 9 bases, with 18 bases sitting between them. The length of the CDR3 is 14 residues. The germline V gene encodes CDR1 KGHSH and CDR2 LQKENI. The CDR3 DNA reads TGTGCCAGCTCGCCTGGAGGGAGTAATACTGAGCAGTTCTTC. This encodes CASSPGGSNTEQFF.

The chain recombines TRBV27 with TRBJ2-3, with a tentative D call TRBD1 (6 bases). The CDR3 runs to 13 residues. The germline V gene encodes CDR1 MNHEY and CDR2 SMNVEV (reference sequence). V was cut by 6 bases and J by 3 bases, with 10 bases left in between. CDR3 DNA: TGTGCCAGCAGCCAAAGGGGGACAGATACGCAGTATTTT. Protein sequence: CASSQRGTDTQYF.

The rearrangement uses TRBV11-3 and TRBJ2-7, with D unclear. Germline CDR1 is SGHNT and CDR2 is YENEEA. The V and J ends lost 2 bases and 0 bases respectively, with 14 bases between them. This CDR3 has 16 residues. CDR3 region: CASSLSLGELSYEQYF. DNA of the CDR3: TGTGCCAGCAGCTTATCTCTCGGCGAACTCTCCTACGAGCAGTACTTC.

V usage is TRBV19 and J usage is TRBJ1-3; D not resolved. The CDR3 is 15 amino acids. V lost 1 base, J lost 2 bases, and 9 bases lay in between. Germline V gene data show CDR1 as LNHDA and CDR2 as SQIVND (reference sequence). The chain's CDR3 is CASSIGGVPGNTIYF. The CDR3 DNA follows: TGTGCCAGTAGTATAGGAGGAGTACCTGGAAACACCATATATTTT.

Turning to this clone: One junction end does not reproduce the germline sequence, and a read error may be involved. This chain connects TRBV19 to TRBJ2-6, with D possibly TRBD2 on 6 matching bases. This CDR3 spans 17 amino acids. CDR1 LNHDA and CDR2 SQIVND come from the germline V gene (reference sequence). The CDR3 nucleotides are TGTGCCAGTAGATCCCCTTGGGGGGAGGCTGGCGCCAACGTCCTGACTTTC. It codes for CASRSPWGEAGANVLTF.

This chain uses TRBV10-3 with TRBJ1-2, with D possibly TRBD1 on 5 matching bases. This CDR3 has 15 residues. CDR1 is ENHRY and CDR2 is SYGVKD in the germline V gene. Between the trimmed V and J ends, which lost 5 bases and 2 bases, there was a span of 15 bases. CDR3 DNA sequence: TGTGCCATCAGTTCGGGGGTGATAGGGAACTATGGCTACACCTTC. This gives the protein CAISSGVIGNYGYTF.

The V gene is TRBV11-3, the J gene TRBJ2-3; D is tentatively TRBD1 or TRBD2 (5 bases each). Trimming cost V 1 base and J 4 bases, with 9 bases left between them. There are 14 residues in the CDR3. The germline V gene encodes CDR1 SGHNT and CDR2 YENEEA. The CDR3 reads CASSLAQGADTQYF. DNA of the CDR3: TGTGCCAGCAGCTTAGCCCAGGGAGCAGATACGCAGTATTTT.

The rearrangement joins TRBV7-8 to TRBJ2-1; D is undetermined. Germline V CDR1 and CDR2: SGHVS, FQNEAQ. This CDR3 region has 14 residues. Trimming removed 1 base at V and 8 bases at J, with 12 bases between. The CDR3 loop reads CASSLEGLSYEQFF. The DNA for the CDR3 is TGTGCCAGCAGCTTAGAAGGGCTGAGCTATGAGCAGTTCTTC.

The chain couples TRBV6-1 to TRBJ1-6; D is undetermined. CDR1 is MNHNS and CDR2 is SASEGT in the germline V gene. CDR3 length: 15 residues. V lost 3 bases, J lost 7 bases, and 13 bases lay in between. DNA of the CDR3: TGTGCCAGCAGTGAGAGGGCCCCCCCAAATTCACCCCTCCACTTT. The encoded protein is CASSERAPPNSPLHF.

In DNA, the CDR3 is TGTGCCAGCTCACCGGTCCAGGACCGCAATCAGCCCCAGCATTTT. Translation gives CASSPVQDRNQPQHF. This chain joins TRBV18 and TRBJ1-5; D remains unclear. The germline V gene has CDR1 KGHSH and CDR2 LQKENI. Deletions cut 3 bases from V and 2 bases from J, with 11 bases between. This CDR3 region has 15 residues.

V is TRBV18 and J is TRBJ1-2, with no clear D. This CDR3 spans 13 amino acids. V lost 5 bases and J 2 bases, leaving 9 bases between the germline ends. Per germline, CDR1 KGHSH and CDR2 LQKENI. The CDR3 spells CASSNDGNYGYTF. The CDR3 DNA reads TGTGCCAGCTCAAACGACGGGAACTATGGCTACACCTTC.

This clone appeared a few times. The chain couples TRBV20-1 to TRBJ2-3; TRBD2 matches 7 bases. The CDR3 has 11 residues. The germline gives CDR1 DFQATT, CDR2 SNEGSKA (reference sequence). The V segment lost 1 base and the J segment 8 bases; nucleotides outside the gene matches: 0. This CDR3 reads CSARGTSTQYF. CDR3 coding DNA: TGCAGTGCTAGAGGGACTAGTACGCAGTATTTT.

The chain carries TRBV6-5 and TRBJ1-2, with 11 bases lining up with TRBD1. The CDR3 is 14 amino acids. V gave up 4 bases and J gave up 4 bases; unmatched junction bases: 2. Germline values: CDR1 MNHEY, CDR2 SVGAGI. The CDR3 sequence: CASSWTGGAYGYTF. CDR3 nucleotides: TGTGCCAGCAGTTGGACAGGGGGCGCCTATGGCTACACCTTC.

This chain uses TRBV5-1 with TRBJ2-2; D is uncertain. From germline, CDR1 is SGHRS and CDR2 YFSETQ. The length of the CDR3 is 16 residues. Deletions cut 0 bases from V and 6 bases from J, with 15 bases between. The CDR3 loop is CASSLVARGEAGELFF. CDR3 DNA: TGCGCCAGCAGCTTGGTCGCCAGAGGAGAGGCCGGGGAGCTGTTTTTT.